This T cell receptor (beta chain) was obtained from a study of blood T cell repertoires in COVID-19. At the level of the study: Samples of COVID-19 (acute and convalescent) were obtained from the United States, Italy and Spain.

From germline, CDR1 is SGHTA and CDR2 FQGNSA. CDR3 length: 18 residues. V was clipped by 2 bases and J by 3 bases; unmatched bases: 12. In the source study's methods: Estimation of nucleated cell counts relied on the amplification of reference gene primers. Measured with immunoSEQ multiplex PCR; TCRdb has only the in-frame clones, and not every one. V, J and clone size derive from that table, while D and trimming were established from the DNA sequence. This sample has approximately 50,000 clones, with approximately 91% found just once. V is TRBV7-2 and J is TRBJ1-4; 7 nucleotides line up with TRBD1. Input material: peripheral blood. The origin of this receptor is a man in his fifties with active COVID-19. The CDR3 DNA sequence: TGTGCCAGCAGCTTATCAGGGGGAACGGCTTCGCCTAATGAAAAACTGTTTTTT. It codes for CASSLSGGTASPNEKLFF.